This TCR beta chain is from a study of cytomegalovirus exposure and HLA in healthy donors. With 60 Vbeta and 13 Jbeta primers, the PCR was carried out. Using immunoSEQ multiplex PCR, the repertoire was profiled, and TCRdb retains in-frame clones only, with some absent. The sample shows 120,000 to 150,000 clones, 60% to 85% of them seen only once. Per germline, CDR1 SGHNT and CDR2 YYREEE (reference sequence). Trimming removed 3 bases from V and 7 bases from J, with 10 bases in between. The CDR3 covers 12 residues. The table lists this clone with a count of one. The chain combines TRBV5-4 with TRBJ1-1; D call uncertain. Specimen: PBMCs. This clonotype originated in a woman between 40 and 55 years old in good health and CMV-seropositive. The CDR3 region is CASSYFFDEAFF. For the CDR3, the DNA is TGTGCCAGCAGCTACTTTTTTGATGAAGCTTTCTTT.